The sample holds one count of the clone carrying this T cell receptor beta chain. Its antigen is unknown. PCR amplification relied on 60 Vbeta primers (plus 13 Jbeta primers). The data were produced by immunoSEQ multiplex PCR, yet TCRdb's version contains in-frame clones alone and is incomplete. The sample has about 210,000 clones; over 75% are singletons. This record belongs to a study of cytomegalovirus exposure and HLA in healthy donors. Findings and limits, study-wide: Segments of the TCR beta V type were, in most cases, productive about 87% or about 30% of the time in an earlier analysis.

This CDR3 spans 14 amino acids. Trimming took off 1 base at V and 7 bases at J, with 14 bases between the two ends. In germline, CDR1 is LGHNA, CDR2 YNFKEQ. V and J are TRBV4-2 and TRBJ2-7; a possible D gene is TRBD2 (5 bases). Sequenced material: PBMCs. The sequence came from a male donor in good health and CMV-seronegative. DNA for the CDR3: TGTGCCAGCAGCCAAGCGGCAAAATCGGGGGAGCAGTACTTC. Its translation is CASSQAAKSGEQYF.